This T cell receptor (beta chain) was documented in a study of shared clonotypes between healthy human individuals. Data came from immunoSEQ multiplex PCR; TCRdb stores just in-frame clones and leaves some out. The sample includes 2 million or so clones, less than 95% of them seen just once. The CDR3 contains 15 residues. V was shortened by 2 bases and J by 3 bases, with 13 bases between the two germline ends. The V gene's germline CDR1 is SGHTS and CDR2 YDEGEE. Terminally differentiated effector memory CD45RA+ cells were excluded from the naive CD8 cells, which were CD45RO-negative and positively selected for CCR7. This clone was seen once.

J is TRBJ2-3 and V is TRBV5-8, with D possibly matching TRBD1 (6 bases). The TCR comes from a man younger than 30 in good health. What was sequenced was naive CD8+ T cells sorted from blood. The CDR3 region is CASSLTGFSTDTQYF. The CDR3 bases are TGTGCCAGCAGCTTAACAGGGTTCAGTACAGATACGCAGTATTTT.